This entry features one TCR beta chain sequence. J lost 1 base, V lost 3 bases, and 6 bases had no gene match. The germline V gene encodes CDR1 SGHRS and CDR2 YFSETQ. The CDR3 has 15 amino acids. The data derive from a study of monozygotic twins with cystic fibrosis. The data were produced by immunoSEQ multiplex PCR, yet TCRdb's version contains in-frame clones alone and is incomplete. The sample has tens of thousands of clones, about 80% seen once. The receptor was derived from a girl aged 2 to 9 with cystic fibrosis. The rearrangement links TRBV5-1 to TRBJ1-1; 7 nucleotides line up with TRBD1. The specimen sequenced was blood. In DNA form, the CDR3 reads TGCGCCAGCAGCTCGGGACAGCCAACGAACACTGAAGCTTTCTTT. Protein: CASSSGQPTNTEAFF.